Below, 25 T cell receptor delta chains from the same sample are listed, as sequenced in a study of gamma-delta chains in newborns, infants, children. TCRdb reapplied CATT to the reads. The sample records 9,500 to 13,000 delta-chain clones, around 8.8% being singletons. The sample consisted of blood. Every receptor here comes from a child who was a newborn, infant or young child, either healthy, febrile or measles-vaccinated (not recorded which).

The rearrangement joins TRDV2 to TRDJ1; 8 nucleotides match TRDD3. Germline CDR1 GEAIGNYY, CDR2 EKD. The CDR3 sequence is 22 residues long. V shed 2 bases and J 1 base; nucleotides not matched to a gene: 26. The CDR3 DNA sequence: TGTGCCTGTGACATTCTTCCTGCCTTTACTGGGGGTGCCTCGGGTGGCACCGATAAACTCATCTTT. This encodes CACDILPAFTGGASGGTDKLIF.

There are a few counts of this clone. The chain is built from TRDV2 and TRDJ1; a possible D gene is TRDD3 (7 bases). The CDR3 extends over 16 amino acids. Germline V CDR1 and CDR2: GEAIGNYY, EKD. V lost 3 bases and J lost 0, with 16 bases in between. CDR3 sequence: CACDQLGGNNTDKLIF. CDR3 DNA sequence: TGTGCCTGTGACCAGCTTGGGGGAAATAACACCGATAAACTCATCTTT.

This chain uses TRDV2 with TRDJ1; a possible D gene is TRDD3 (6 bases). CDR1 and CDR2 from the germline V gene are GEAIGNYY and EKD. CDR3 length equals 15 residues. Trimming removed 3 bases from V and 1 base from J, with 14 bases in between. The DNA for the CDR3 is TGTGCCTGTGACGGCTTACTGGGACTCACCGATAAACTCATCTTT. Protein product: CACDGLLGLTDKLIF.

This clone has a handful of counts. J is TRDJ1 and V is TRDV2; 12 positions match TRDD3. This CDR3 is 14 amino acids long. Looked up from germline, CDR1 is GEAIGNYY and CDR2 is EKD. V dropped 4 bases and J dropped 10; count of bases not matched to a gene: 9. The CDR3 DNA reads TGTGCCTGTGATACTCTACTGGGGGATACTGGACTCATCTTT. Residues: CACDTLLGDTGLIF.

The V and J genes are TRDV2 and TRDJ3; D is ambiguous. The CDR3 sequence is 18 residues long. The germline CDR1 and CDR2 sequences are GEAIGNYY and EKD. Deletions cut 0 bases from V and 3 bases from J, with 14 bases between. The CDR3 DNA is TGTGCCTGTGACACCGTAGGAGATGGGAGCTGGGACACCCGACAGATGTTTTTC. Amino acid sequence: CACDTVGDGSWDTRQMFF.

The chain has TRDV2 and TRDJ1; 9 bases line up with TRDD3. The CDR3 runs to 17 residues. V was pared by 0 bases and J by 2 bases, with 9 bases of the junction left unmatched. CDR1 and CDR2 (germline): GEAIGNYY, EKD. The CDR3 sequence is CACDTVRGIQVTDKLIF. CDR3 DNA: TGTGCCTGTGACACCGTCAGGGGGATACAGGTAACCGATAAACTCATCTTT.

The chain employs TRDV2 and TRDJ1; 10 positions agree with TRDD3. Germline CDR1 is GEAIGNYY and CDR2 is EKD. The trim removed 3 bases at V and 3 bases at J, leaving 12 bases unmatched. The CDR3 has 17 amino acids. This chain's CDR3 is CACDYLGGYTSADKLIF. CDR3 coding DNA: TGTGCCTGTGACTACCTTGGGGGATACACCTCGGCCGATAAACTCATCTTT.

This clone has a handful of counts. V usage is TRDV2 and J usage is TRDJ1, with a tentative D call TRDD3 (5 bases). Trimming removed 0 bases at V and 3 bases at J, with 13 bases between. Germline CDR1 and CDR2: GEAIGNYY and EKD. The CDR3 consists of 15 residues. This CDR3 reads CACDTVGITSDKLIF. The CDR3 DNA sequence: TGTGCCTGTGACACCGTAGGGATCACCTCCGATAAACTCATCTTT.

On this clone itself: This specimen includes other DNA sequences encoding the same CDR3. The chain has TRDV2 and TRDJ3; TRDD3 matches at 10 bases. J gave up 0 bases and V 3 bases, and 7 bases lay outside the gene matches. Germline V gene data show CDR1 as GEAIGNYY and CDR2 as EKD. The CDR3 totals 19 residues. The CDR3 DNA follows: TGTGCCTGTGACCCCACTGGGGGATGGAGCTCCTGGGACACCCGACAGATGTTTTTC. This encodes CACDPTGGWSSWDTRQMFF.

This clone was observed a few times. V is TRDV2 and J is TRDJ1; 11 bases are shared with TRDD3. Germline assignment: CDR1 GEAIGNYY and CDR2 EKD. This CDR3 has 22 residues. J lost 2 bases, V lost 0 bases, and 22 bases had no gene match. Written as DNA, the CDR3 is TGTGCCTGTGACACCGGGAGACTACTGGGGGATAGTGGGCAAAAGGGTACCGATAAACTCATCTTT. Protein: CACDTGRLLGDSGQKGTDKLIF.

This clone turned up a few times. The chain combines TRDV2 with TRDJ3, with 8 positions matching TRDD3. Germline trimming cut 3 bases from V and 0 bases from J; bases unmatched to any gene: 12. CDR1 is GEAIGNYY, CDR2 EKD, per germline. The CDR3 is made up of 20 amino acids. The chain's CDR3 is CACDSVLGAHSSWDTRQMFF. Here the CDR3 DNA reads TGTGCCTGTGACTCCGTACTGGGGGCCCACAGCTCCTGGGACACCCGACAGATGTTTTTC.

The chain is built from TRDV2 and TRDJ1; tentatively, D is TRDD3 (6 bases). Germline V lookup: CDR1 GEAIGNYY, CDR2 EKD. V was clipped by 6 bases and J by 3 bases, with 16 bases between them. The CDR3 extends over 14 amino acids. The CDR3 is CACQGLGAPDKLIF. CDR3 in DNA: TGTGCCTGTCAGGGCTTGGGGGCCCCCGATAAACTCATCTTT.

This clone has more than one count but fewer than ten. The rearrangement uses TRDV2 and TRDJ1; 13 bases agree with TRDD3. Germline CDR1 is GEAIGNYY and CDR2 is EKD. J gave up 0 bases and V 3 bases, and 15 bases lay outside the gene matches. The CDR3 spans 20 residues. The CDR3 region has the DNA TGTGCCTGTGACGCTTTACTGGGGGATACGGACCGCGGGTACACCGATAAACTCATCTTT. This gives the protein CACDALLGDTDRGYTDKLIF.

The chain couples TRDV1 to TRDJ1; tentative D call: TRDD3 (8 bases). Deletions cut 3 bases from V and 0 bases from J, with 32 bases between. This CDR3 comprises 22 residues. CDR1 is TSWWSYY and CDR2 is QGS in the germline V gene. The CDR3 DNA is TGTGCTCTTGGGGACCGGAGTTCCTACTATCTGCTGGGGGAGACTTACACCGATAAACTCATCTTT. This gives the protein CALGDRSSYYLLGETYTDKLIF.

This clone was found a few times. This CDR3 is also generated by other DNA sequences in the sample. The V call is TRDV2, the J call TRDJ1; tentative D call: TRDD3 (5 bases). V was shortened by 0 bases and J by 1 base, with 8 bases between the two germline ends. Germline assignment: CDR1 GEAIGNYY and CDR2 EKD. CDR3 length: 14 amino acids. The CDR3 loop reads CACDTVGITDKLIF. As DNA, the CDR3 is TGTGCCTGTGACACCGTCGGGATCACCGATAAACTCATCTTT.

The chain has TRDV2 and TRDJ1; 13 nucleotides match TRDD3. The junction had 13 bases not matched to a gene; V was cut back by 3 bases and J by 4 bases. The CDR3 sequence is 18 residues long. Germline V lookup: CDR1 GEAIGNYY, CDR2 EKD. The chain's CDR3 is CACDAVLGDTLGYDKLIF. The CDR3, as DNA: TGTGCCTGTGACGCCGTACTGGGGGATACGCTTGGATACGATAAACTCATCTTT.

Of note for this clone: One end of the junction varies from germline; a read error may be responsible. Other DNA sequences in this sample translate to the same CDR3. The V call is TRDV2, the J call TRDJ1; TRDD3 matches 8 bases. The CDR3 is 18 amino acids. In germline, CDR1 is GEAIGNYY, CDR2 EKD. The CDR3 DNA reads TGTGCCTGTGACACCCTCGGGGGGATAGGGCCGTACACCGATAAACTCATCTTC. It yields the protein CACDTLGGIGPYTDKLIF.

The chain links TRDV2 to TRDJ3; 7 bases agree with TRDD3. CDR3 size: 17 residues. The ends lost 3 bases at V and 0 bases at J; junction bases unmatched: 4. Germline V CDR1 and CDR2: GEAIGNYY, EKD. The CDR3 sequence: CACDGTGASWDTRQMFF. In nucleotides, the CDR3 is TGTGCCTGTGACGGTACTGGGGCCTCCTGGGACACCCGACAGATGTTTTTC.

On this clone: Mismatch with germline at one junction end may stem from a read error. The chain's CDR3 is CACDNLGDRSGYHTDRLIF. In nucleotides, the CDR3 is TGTGCCTGTGACAACCTGGGGGATCGGAGCGGGTACCACACCGATAGACTCATCTTT. This rearrangement joins TRDV2 to TRDJ1; 9 bases align to TRDD3. This CDR3 has 19 amino acids. CDR1 and CDR2 from the germline V gene are GEAIGNYY and EKD.

This clone was seen a handful of times. V usage is TRDV2 and J usage is TRDJ1, with D possibly matching TRDD3 (6 bases). Trimming pared 0 bases from V and 9 bases from J, leaving 19 bases between. Looked up from germline, CDR1 is GEAIGNYY and CDR2 is EKD. This CDR3 comprises 15 residues. In nucleotides, the CDR3 is TGTGCCTGTGACACCCTGGGGAAGGGCCCAAATGAACTCATCTTT. Residues: CACDTLGKGPNELIF.

The genes are TRDV2 and TRDJ1; TRDD3 is a possible D gene (5 bases). Germline V CDR1 and CDR2: GEAIGNYY, EKD. The V end lost 3 bases, the J end lost 2 bases, and 12 bases lay between the germline ends. The CDR3 length is 14 residues. The CDR3: CACDSVVGTDKLIF. DNA for the CDR3: TGTGCCTGTGACTCGGTGGTGGGGACCGATAAACTCATCTTT.

V and J are TRDV2 and TRDJ3; possible D gene TRDD3, 5 bases. This CDR3 has 19 amino acids. From germline, CDR1 is GEAIGNYY and CDR2 EKD. Trimming removed 2 bases from V and 0 bases from J, with 16 bases in between. The CDR3 loop reads CACDITTGPSSWDTRQMFF. The CDR3 DNA reads as TGTGCCTGTGACATTACTACTGGTCCCAGCTCCTGGGACACCCGACAGATGTTTTTC.

The rearrangement links TRDV2 to TRDJ1; 8 bases line up with TRDD3. Looked up from germline, CDR1 is GEAIGNYY and CDR2 is EKD. The V and J ends lost 0 bases and 0 bases, in that order; junction bases with no gene match: 14. The CDR3 contains 19 residues. CDR3 DNA: TGTGCCTGTGACACCGTCCTACTGGGGGCAATCCCAAACACCGATAAACTCATCTTT. It encodes CACDTVLLGAIPNTDKLIF.

A word on this clone: A much larger clone sits a single nucleotide away, making a read error possible. This rearrangement joins TRDV2 to TRDJ1, with 8 bases identical to TRDD3. The junction had 2 bases not matched to a gene; V was cut back by 2 bases and J by 1 base. CDR3 size: 14 residues. The V gene's germline CDR1 is GEAIGNYY and CDR2 EKD. In DNA form, the CDR3 reads TGTGCCTGTGACAAACTGGGGGGCACCGATAAACTCATCTTT. It encodes CACDKLGGTDKLIF.

This clone appeared a few times. The V call is TRDV2, the J call TRDJ2, with 9 bases aligning to TRDD3. The V gene's germline CDR1 is GEAIGNYY and CDR2 EKD. This CDR3 has 18 amino acids. Germline trimming cut 0 bases from V and 0 bases from J; bases unmatched to any gene: 7. CDR3 sequence: CACDTILGDRSLTAQLFF. As DNA, the CDR3 is TGTGCCTGTGACACCATACTGGGGGACCGTTCTTTGACAGCACAACTCTTCTTT.